The entry below gives a single TCR beta chain sequence along with its context. The data are from a study of technical replicates of blood from several donors. Produced via immunoSEQ multiplex PCR; TCRdb's table is partial and in-frame only. The table includes about 79,000 clones, roughly 92% detected once. Sequenced input: T cells isolated from PBMCs. The clonotype comes from a human donor in good health.

CDR3 loop: CASSDQGLNTEAFF. DNA of the CDR3: TGTGCCAGCAGTGACCAGGGTCTGAACACTGAAGCTTTCTTT. J is TRBJ1-1 and V is TRBV2; D is possibly TRBD1 (5 bases). The CDR3 sequence is 14 residues long. Deletions cut 3 bases from V and 0 bases from J, with 8 bases between. Germline values: CDR1 SNHLY, CDR2 FYNNEI.